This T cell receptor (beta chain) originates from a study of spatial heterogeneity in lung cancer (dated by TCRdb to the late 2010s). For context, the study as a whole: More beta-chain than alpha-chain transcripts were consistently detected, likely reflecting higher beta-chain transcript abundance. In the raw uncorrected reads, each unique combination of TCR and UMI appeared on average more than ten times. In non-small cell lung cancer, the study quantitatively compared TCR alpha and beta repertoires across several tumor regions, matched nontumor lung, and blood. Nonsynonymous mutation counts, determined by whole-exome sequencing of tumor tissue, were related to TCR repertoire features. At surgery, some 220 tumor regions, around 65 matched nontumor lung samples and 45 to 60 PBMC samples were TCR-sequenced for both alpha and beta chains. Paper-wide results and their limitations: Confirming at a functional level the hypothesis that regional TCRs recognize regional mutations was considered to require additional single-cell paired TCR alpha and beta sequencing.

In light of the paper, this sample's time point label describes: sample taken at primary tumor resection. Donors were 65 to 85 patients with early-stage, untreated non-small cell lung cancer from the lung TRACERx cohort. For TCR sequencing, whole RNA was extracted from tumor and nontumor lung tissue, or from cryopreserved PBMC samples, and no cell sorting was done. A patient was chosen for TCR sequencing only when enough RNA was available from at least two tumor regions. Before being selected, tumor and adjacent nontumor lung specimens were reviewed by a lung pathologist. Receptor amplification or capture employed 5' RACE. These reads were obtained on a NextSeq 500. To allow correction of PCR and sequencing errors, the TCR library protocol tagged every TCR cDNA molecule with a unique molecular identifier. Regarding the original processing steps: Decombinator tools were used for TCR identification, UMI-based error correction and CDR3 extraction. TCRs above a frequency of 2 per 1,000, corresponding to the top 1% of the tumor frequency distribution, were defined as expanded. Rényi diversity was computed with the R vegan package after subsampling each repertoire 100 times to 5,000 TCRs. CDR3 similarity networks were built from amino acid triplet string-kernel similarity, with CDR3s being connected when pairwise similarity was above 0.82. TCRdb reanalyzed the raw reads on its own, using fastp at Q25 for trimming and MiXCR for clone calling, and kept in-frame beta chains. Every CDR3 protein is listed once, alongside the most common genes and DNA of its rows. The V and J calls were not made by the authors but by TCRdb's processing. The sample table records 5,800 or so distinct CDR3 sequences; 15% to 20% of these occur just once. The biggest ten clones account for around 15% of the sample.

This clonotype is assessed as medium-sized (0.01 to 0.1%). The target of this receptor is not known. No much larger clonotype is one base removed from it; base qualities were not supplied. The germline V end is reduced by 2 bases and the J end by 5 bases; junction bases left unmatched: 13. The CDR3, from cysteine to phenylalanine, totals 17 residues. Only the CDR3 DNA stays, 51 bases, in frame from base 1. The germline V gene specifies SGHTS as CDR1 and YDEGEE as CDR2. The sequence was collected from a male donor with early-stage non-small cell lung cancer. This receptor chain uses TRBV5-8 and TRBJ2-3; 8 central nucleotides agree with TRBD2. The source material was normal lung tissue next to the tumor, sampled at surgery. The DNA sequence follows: TGTGCCAGCAGCTTTTCGGGCGGGAGGCCGACGGTAGATACGCAGTATTTT. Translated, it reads CASSFSGGRPTVDTQYF.